This T cell receptor beta chain came from a study of T cells in localized non-small cell lung cancer. Germline assignment: CDR1 LGHNA and CDR2 YSLEER. With 4 bases clipped from V and 3 bases from J, the junction kept 6 bases outside the gene matches. The CDR3 consists of 15 residues. Generated by immunoSEQ multiplex PCR, the TCRdb table keeps only in-frame clones and is missing some. The sample has about 53,000 clones, approximately 83% seen once. Sequenced here: peripheral blood mononuclear cells, sampled before any cancer treatment. The TCR sequence derives from a man aged 35-75 years with stage III lung adenocarcinoma. The rearrangement joins TRBV4-3 to TRBJ1-1, with 9 bases that match TRBD1. CDR3 DNA: TGCGCCAGCAGCCGCACAGGGGGCCGGTACACTGAAGCTTTCTTT. Its translation is CASSRTGGRYTEAFF.